Reported below is one TCR beta chain. This sample was taken from a study of brain T cells in children with intractable seizures. Libraries were prepared by immunoSEQ multiplex PCR; TCRdb keeps only in-frame clonotypes and omits some of them. The profile shows about 350,000 clones, 93% of them singletons. Time point here: blood from clinic visit 5 months post-surgery; TSC patient then seizure free. Before surgery, patients took at least one anti-epileptic drug. This CDR3 region has 15 residues. Germline trimming cut 1 base from V and 5 bases from J; bases unmatched to any gene: 7. Germline V lookup: CDR1 KGHDR, CDR2 SFDVKD.

The sequences come from peripheral blood, collected less than 6 months after surgery. This receptor was obtained from a boy under two years old with tuberous sclerosis and intractable seizures. The chain combines TRBV24-1 with TRBJ2-7; 7 positions match TRBD2. CDR3 loop: CATSDFEAGRNEQYF. The CDR3 nucleotides are TGTGCCACCAGTGATTTTGAAGCGGGGAGGAACGAGCAGTACTTC.